The 20 T cell receptor beta chains below were found in one sample sequenced in a study of shared clonotypes between healthy human individuals. Using immunoSEQ multiplex PCR, the repertoire was profiled, and TCRdb retains in-frame clones only, with some absent. The table includes more than 2,000,000 clones, roughly nine tenths detected once. The sequencing sample was made of naive CD4+ T cells sorted from blood. Indicated subset: CD45RA+ positively selected. Every receptor here comes from a man aged 18 to 29 in good health.

The table lists this clone with a count of one. This chain links TRBV6-1 with TRBJ1-5, with 8 bases identical to TRBD1. V lost 7 bases and J lost 9; bases outside the gene matches: 11. The CDR3 is made up of 14 amino acids. CDR1 and CDR2 (germline): MNHNS, SASEGT. CDR3 loop: CASISDREVGPQHF. The CDR3 DNA sequence: TGTGCCAGCATATCGGACAGGGAAGTAGGGCCCCAGCATTTT.

This clone was counted between two and nine times. This chain joins TRBV4-1 and TRBJ1-6, with D tentatively TRBD1 (5 bases). The germline CDR1 and CDR2 sequences are MGHRA and YSYEKL. This CDR3 has 17 amino acids. With 2 bases removed from V and 9 bases from J, the gap between germline ends came to 20 bases. The CDR3 loop reads CASSQSRGTGLSSPLHF. DNA of the CDR3: TGCGCCAGCAGCCAATCACGGGGGACGGGGTTGAGTTCACCCCTCCACTTT.

The chain combines TRBV7-9 with TRBJ1-4; 9 nucleotides match TRBD1. Germline CDR1 SEHNR, CDR2 FQNEAQ (reference sequence). CDR3 size: 15 residues. V lost 5 bases and J lost 6; bases outside the gene matches: 7. CDR3 region: CASSPGDRVDEKLFF. CDR3 DNA: TGTGCCAGCAGCCCCGGGGACAGGGTGGATGAAAAACTGTTTTTT.

Comment on this clone: The same CDR3 can be traced to other DNA sequences in this sample. This chain connects TRBV18 to TRBJ2-2; D unclear. CDR1 is KGHSH and CDR2 is LQKENI in the germline V gene. The CDR3 contains 13 residues. Trimming removed 3 bases at V and 3 bases at J, with 5 bases between. CDR3 bases: TGTGCCAGCTCACCCGGTGACACCGGGGAGCTGTTTTTT. Encoded protein: CASSPGDTGELFF.

The sample holds one count of this clone. The V call is TRBV2, the J call TRBJ1-4, with 10 bases that match TRBD1. J gave up 6 bases and V 9 bases, and 4 bases lay outside the gene matches. Germline assignment: CDR1 SNHLY and CDR2 FYNNEI. CDR3 size: 13 residues. In nucleotides, the CDR3 is TGTGCCAGTCGGACAGGGGGGGATGAAAAACTGTTTTTT. It yields the protein CASRTGGDEKLFF.

The genes are TRBV4-1 and TRBJ2-7; D possibly corresponds to TRBD1 (7 bases). The CDR3 loop spans 14 amino acids. The germline V gene encodes CDR1 MGHRA and CDR2 YSYEKL. The V end was cut by 4 bases, the J end by 5 bases, with 15 bases between. CDR3 nucleotides: TGCGCCAGCAGCCCCCAGGGGGGCTACCACGAGCAGTACTTC. Its translation is CASSPQGGYHEQYF.

V and J are TRBV9 and TRBJ2-5; 11 nucleotides align to TRBD2. The CDR3 spans 16 residues. J was trimmed by 5 bases and V by 0 bases; bases with no gene match: 6. Germline CDR1 SGDLS, CDR2 YYNGEE. The CDR3 bases are TGTGCCAGCAGCGTAGGAGCTAGCGGGAGGTCGGAGACCCAGTACTTC. This sequence encodes CASSVGASGRSETQYF.

The chain has TRBV5-1 and TRBJ2-3; TRBD2 matches 10 bases. Germline V gene lookup returns CDR1 SGHRS and CDR2 YFSETQ. The ends lost 5 bases at V and 0 bases at J; junction bases unmatched: 3. The CDR3 runs to 15 residues. The CDR3 nucleotides read TGCGCCAGCAGAGCGGGAGGGCCTAGCACAGATACGCAGTATTTT. Amino acids: CASRAGGPSTDTQYF.

Regarding this clone: The identical CDR3 is also encoded by other nucleotide sequences in the sample. The chain links TRBV7-9 to TRBJ1-5; D remains unclear. CDR1 and CDR2 (germline): SEHNR, FQNEAQ (reference sequence). Trimming pared 3 bases from V and 4 bases from J, leaving 7 bases between. The CDR3 spans 13 residues. For the CDR3, the DNA is TGTGCCAGCAGCTTGGAGGCTAATCAGCCCCAGCATTTT. Its translation: CASSLEANQPQHF.

The V gene is TRBV28, the J gene TRBJ1-3; 7 nucleotides line up with TRBD1. J gave up 0 bases and V 7 bases, and 9 bases lay outside the gene matches. From germline, CDR1 is MDHEN and CDR2 SYDVKM. This CDR3 comprises 16 residues. CDR3 bases: TGTGCCAGCATCCCATCGACAGGGAGCTCTGGAAACACCATATATTTT. This codes for CASIPSTGSSGNTIYF.

This clone was detected only once. The same CDR3 arises from other DNA sequences in this sample as well. The chain couples TRBV25-1 to TRBJ2-2; 7 bases match TRBD1. CDR3 length equals 15 residues. The germline CDR1 and CDR2 sequences are MGHDK and SYGVNS. Trimming at V came to 7 bases and at J to 7 bases, leaving 12 bases not matched to a gene. The CDR3 spells CASTPRGRSVGELFF. DNA for the CDR3: TGTGCCAGCACCCCAAGGGGGCGGTCGGTCGGGGAGCTGTTTTTT.

The rearrangement uses TRBV29-1 and TRBJ2-3; possibly TRBD2 for D (6 bases). Germline lookup yields CDR1 SQVTM and CDR2 ANQGSEA. CDR3 length: 16 residues. V lost 1 base to trimming and J lost 4 bases, with 18 bases between them. This CDR3 reads CSVEGVAGRPPDTQYF. The CDR3 nucleotides are TGCAGCGTTGAAGGGGTGGCCGGGAGACCCCCAGATACGCAGTATTTT.

J is TRBJ1-5 and V is TRBV7-2, with D possibly matching TRBD1 (6 bases). This CDR3 spans 14 amino acids. Germline assignment: CDR1 SGHTA and CDR2 FQGNSA. Trimming left V 5 bases short and J 7 bases short, with 15 bases between. The DNA of the CDR3 is TGTGCCAGCAGCGCCCGAGGGGGAGAGCAGCCCCAGCATTTT. It codes for CASSARGGEQPQHF. Full variable domain (outside the CDR3, taken from reference TRBV7-2 and TRBJ1-5): GAGVSQSPSNKVTEKGKDVELRCDPISGHTALYWYRQSLGQGLEFLIYFQGNSAPDKSGLPSDRFSAERTGGSVSTLTIQRTQQEDSAVYLCASSARGGEQPQHFGDGTRLSIL.

The CDR3 spells CASSHSIDRKQPQHF. The CDR3 DNA follows: TGCGCCAGCAGCCACTCTATCGACAGGAAACAGCCCCAGCATTTT. The V and J genes are TRBV4-3 and TRBJ1-5, with D perhaps TRBD1 (6 bases). Between the trimmed V and J ends, which lost 3 bases and 7 bases, there was a span of 16 bases. The CDR3 has 15 residues. CDR1 and CDR2 from the germline V gene are LGHNA and YSLEER.

The chain uses TRBV19 and TRBJ2-1, with 9 bases aligning to TRBD2. Germline CDR1 reads LNHDA; CDR2 reads SQIVND (reference sequence). J gave up 6 bases and V 6 bases, and 9 bases lay outside the gene matches. This CDR3 has 15 residues. The CDR3 nucleotides read TGTGCCAGTAGGGCAATAGCGGGGGAGTCCAATGAGCAGTTCTTC. Translated, it gives CASRAIAGESNEQFF.

The rearrangement uses TRBV6-5 and TRBJ1-4; D might be TRBD1 (6 bases). This CDR3 has 16 amino acids. V was clipped by 4 bases and J by 5 bases, with 17 bases between them. Germline loops: CDR1 MNHEY, CDR2 SVGAGI. This chain's CDR3 is CASSSGTFGRNEKLFF. Written as DNA, the CDR3 is TGTGCCAGCAGTTCCGGGACATTCGGGAGGAATGAAAAACTGTTTTTT.

The V and J genes are TRBV7-2 and TRBJ2-7; no firm D call. The CDR3 contains 14 residues. Germline V gene sequence: CDR1 SGHTA, CDR2 FQGNSA. Trimming stripped 2 bases from V and 0 bases from J, with 8 bases between. The CDR3 reads CASSLHLSSYEQYF. The CDR3 coding sequence is TGTGCCAGCAGCTTACACCTCAGCTCCTACGAGCAGTACTTC.

The V and J genes are TRBV7-2 and TRBJ2-3, with TRBD2 matching 12 bases. V shed 5 bases, J shed 8 bases, and the junction held 11 bases outside the gene matches. Germline CDR1 SGHTA, CDR2 FQGNSA. The CDR3 is made up of 16 amino acids. CDR3 in amino acids: CASSPLAGGDFATQYF. The CDR3, as DNA: TGTGCCAGCAGCCCACTAGCGGGAGGTGACTTTGCTACGCAGTATTTT.

The chain couples TRBV7-9 to TRBJ2-6; D is ambiguous. The CDR3 totals 15 residues. Germline V gene lookup returns CDR1 SEHNR and CDR2 FQNEAQ (reference sequence). The V end was cut by 2 bases, the J end by 1 base, with 6 bases between. The CDR3 reads CASSLYPSGANVLTF. The CDR3 DNA sequence: TGTGCCAGCAGCTTATACCCTTCTGGGGCCAACGTCCTGACTTTC.

This chain uses TRBV6-4 with TRBJ2-2; D is unresolved. CDR3 size: 15 residues. Trimming removed 7 bases from V and 2 bases from J, with 14 bases in between. Per germline, CDR1 MRHNA and CDR2 SNTAGT. This chain's CDR3 is CASIVSTRNTGELFF. For the CDR3, the DNA is TGTGCCAGCATCGTCTCAACGCGCAACACCGGGGAGCTGTTTTTT.